The 24 T cell receptor beta chains listed next were all sequenced from one sample in a study of blood T cell repertoires in COVID-19. The protocol was immunoSEQ multiplex PCR, while the TCRdb copy is restricted to in-frame clones and leaves out a portion. The sample lists about 240,000 clones, 70% to 85% occurring once. Sequencing used peripheral blood. These receptor sequences come from a woman older than 75 with acute or convalescent COVID-19.

Here the CDR3 DNA reads TGTGCCAGCAGGGACCCGGGAAACTCCTACGAGCAGTACTTC. Protein product: CASRDPGNSYEQYF. The V call is TRBV6-5, the J call TRBJ2-7; D is perhaps TRBD2 (5 bases). Trimming removed 6 bases at V and 0 bases at J, with 12 bases between. The CDR3 has 14 residues. The germline CDR1 and CDR2 sequences are MNHEY and SVGAGI.

V usage is TRBV30 and J usage is TRBJ1-6, with 7 positions matching TRBD1. Germline V CDR1 and CDR2: GTSNPN, SVGIG (reference sequence). This CDR3 has 14 amino acids. Trimming took 1 base from V and 9 from J; bases not matched to a gene: 6. The CDR3 DNA reads as TGTGCCTGGAGTGCAGGGGGTCGCGGTTCACCCCTCCACTTT. Residues: CAWSAGGRGSPLHF.

The chain has TRBV4-2 and TRBJ1-3, with D possibly being TRBD1 (5 bases). The CDR3 runs to 15 residues. Looked up from germline, CDR1 is LGHNA and CDR2 is YNFKEQ. Trimming stripped 4 bases from V and 0 bases from J, with 10 bases between. CDR3 amino acids: CASSPGGSSGNTIYF. The CDR3 bases are TGTGCCAGCAGCCCCGGGGGTTCCTCTGGAAACACCATATATTTT.

The table lists this clone with many counts. This rearrangement joins TRBV19 to TRBJ1-5, with D perhaps TRBD1 (6 bases). V lost 4 bases, J lost 0 bases, and 13 bases lay in between. The CDR3 runs 16 residues. Germline V gives CDR1 LNHDA, CDR2 SQIVND (reference sequence). The CDR3 nucleotides are TGTGCCAGTAGTAAAACAGGGCGAAATAGCAATCAGCCCCAGCATTTT. It encodes CASSKTGRNSNQPQHF.

This clone appeared a single time. J is TRBJ2-7 and V is TRBV4-2, with 11 bases lining up with TRBD2. J was trimmed by 3 bases and V by 0 bases; bases with no gene match: 1. The CDR3 sequence is 15 residues long. In germline, CDR1 is LGHNA, CDR2 YNFKEQ. In DNA, the CDR3 is TGTGCCAGCAGCCAAGAAACTAGCGGGGGCTACGAGCAGTACTTC. This translates into CASSQETSGGYEQYF.

Comments on this clone: Other DNA sequences in the sample encode the same CDR3. J is TRBJ1-1 and V is TRBV28; D gene ambiguous. CDR3 length: 13 residues. CDR1 is MDHEN and CDR2 is SYDVKM in the germline V gene. Trimming took off 5 bases at V and 1 base at J, with 8 bases between the two ends. CDR3 DNA sequence: TGTGCCAGCAGTCCTCCACAGAACACTGAAGCTTTCTTT. Translation gives CASSPPQNTEAFF. The full variable domain, rest sourced from reference TRBV28 and TRBJ1-1, is DVKVTQSSRYLVKRTGEKVFLECVQDMDHENMFWYRQDPGLGLRLIYFSYDVKMKEKGDIPEGYSVSREKKERFSLILESASTNQTSMYLCASSPPQNTEAFFGQGTRLTVV.

The chain uses TRBV21-1 and TRBJ2-7; TRBD1 is the table's D call, not checked against the DNA. TRBV21-1 counts as a pseudogene. The CDR3 runs 13 residues. CDR3 nucleotide sequence: TGTGCCAGCAGAAGGACAGGGCCCTACGAGCAGTACTTC. Translating it yields CASRRTGPYEQYF.

The rearrangement links TRBV2 to TRBJ1-6, with a tentative D call TRBD1 (6 bases). The CDR3 runs to 15 residues. Trimming left V 6 bases short and J 5 bases short, with 14 bases between. The germline V gene encodes CDR1 SNHLY and CDR2 FYNNEI. The CDR3 DNA reads TGTGCCAGCAGGGACAGTACATTAAATAATTCACCCCTCCACTTT. This translates into CASRDSTLNNSPLHF. Variable domain in full (rest from reference TRBV2 and TRBJ1-6): EPEVTQTPSHQVTQMGQEVILRCVPISNHLYFYWYRQILGQKVEFLVSFYNNEISEKSEIFDDQFSVERPDGSNFTLKIRSTKLEDSAMYFCASRDSTLNNSPLHFGNGTRLTVT.

This sequence joins TRBV5-4 and TRBJ2-3; TRBD1 agrees at 8 bases. The CDR3 runs 16 residues. J lost 2 bases, V lost 4 bases, and 9 bases had no gene match. Germline assignment: CDR1 SGHNT and CDR2 YYREEE (reference sequence). The CDR3 nucleotides are TGTGCCAGCAGCGATCGAGGACAGGGAGACACAGATACGCAGTATTTT. Translated: CASSDRGQGDTDTQYF.

The J gene is TRBJ1-5, the V gene TRBV7-2; D gene uncertain. CDR1 is SGHTA and CDR2 is FQGNSA in the germline V gene. The V end was cut by 5 bases, the J end by 7 bases, with 9 bases between. The CDR3 spans 12 residues. As DNA, the CDR3 is TGTGCCAGCAGCCCGTCGGGGCAGCCCCAGCATTTT. This sequence encodes CASSPSGQPQHF. The variable domain in full, completed from reference TRBV7-2 and TRBJ1-5, reads GAGVSQSPSNKVTEKGKDVELRCDPISGHTALYWYRQSLGQGLEFLIYFQGNSAPDKSGLPSDRFSAERTGGSVSTLTIQRTQQEDSAVYLCASSPSGQPQHFGDGTRLSIL.

This chain uses TRBV7-2 with TRBJ2-7, with 7 bases aligning to TRBD1. V trimming: 1 base; J trimming: 5 bases; junction bases outside the gene matches: 11. The germline CDR1 and CDR2 sequences are SGHTA and FQGNSA. This CDR3 comprises 16 residues. The CDR3 DNA reads as TGTGCCAGCAGCTTAGGTTTCAGGACAGGAAGGGACGAGCAGTACTTC. It encodes CASSLGFRTGRDEQYF.

The V call is TRBV7-2, the J call TRBJ1-2; TRBD1 matches at 9 bases. V shed 1 base and J 2 bases; nucleotides not matched to a gene: 8. CDR3 length: 17 amino acids. Germline V lookup: CDR1 SGHTA, CDR2 FQGNSA. CDR3 loop: CASSLDPGQGRNYGYTF. For the CDR3, the DNA is TGTGCCAGCAGCTTAGATCCGGGACAGGGTAGGAACTATGGCTACACCTTC.

The genes are TRBV14 and TRBJ2-7; 7 nucleotides line up with TRBD1. V lost 2 bases and J lost 4; bases outside the gene matches: 5. CDR1 SGHDN and CDR2 FVKESK come from the germline V gene. This CDR3 contains 14 residues. CDR3 nucleotide sequence: TGTGCCAGCAGCCAATCGGGACAGTTATACGAGCAGTACTTC. Translation: CASSQSGQLYEQYF.

This sequence joins TRBV2 and TRBJ2-5; TRBD1 matches 7 bases. The CDR3 runs to 14 residues. J gave up 4 bases and V 7 bases, and 9 bases lay outside the gene matches. Per the germline V gene, CDR1 is SNHLY and CDR2 is FYNNEI. In DNA form, the CDR3 reads TGTGCCAGCAAGAGTAGGGGGCCCTCAGAGACCCAGTACTTC. This sequence encodes CASKSRGPSETQYF.

The chain is built from TRBV6-5 and TRBJ1-2; TRBD1 matches at 7 bases. The CDR3 has 15 amino acids. Trimming at V came to 6 bases and at J to 6 bases, leaving 13 bases not matched to a gene. Germline V gene sequence: CDR1 MNHEY, CDR2 SVGAGI. CDR3 nucleotide sequence: TGTGCCAGCAGCTACGGACAGGACCACCGCAATGGCTACACCTTC. Residues: CASSYGQDHRNGYTF.

The gene calls are TRBV7-9 and TRBJ1-3; D is possibly TRBD1 (5 bases). CDR3 length equals 15 residues. Germline CDR1 SEHNR, CDR2 FQNEAQ (reference sequence). The V end was cut by 5 bases, the J end by 1 base, with 12 bases between. CDR3 DNA: TGTGCCAGCAGCCCCCAGGGTTTTTCTGGAAACACCATATATTTT. It is translated as CASSPQGFSGNTIYF.

The DNA of the CDR3 is TGCGCCAGCAGCTTGCTCCAGCGGGGGGGCCAGGGCACAGATACGCAGTATTTT. This sequence encodes CASSLLQRGGQGTDTQYF. This chain connects TRBV5-1 to TRBJ2-3; TRBD2 matches 10 bases. V lost 1 base, J lost 1 base, and 9 bases stayed unmatched. This CDR3 has 18 residues. From germline, CDR1 is SGHRS and CDR2 YFSETQ. The full variable domain, with the rest looked up from reference TRBV5-1 and TRBJ2-3, is KAGVTQTPRYLIKTRGQQVTLSCSPISGHRSVSWYQQTPGQGLQFLFEYFSETQRNKGNFPGRFSGRQFSNSRSEMNVSTLELGDSALYLCASSLLQRGGQGTDTQYFGPGTRLTVL.

Turning to this clone: Other DNA sequences of this sample code for an identical CDR3. The chain combines TRBV6-6 with TRBJ2-1, with TRBD2 as a possible D gene (6 bases). From germline, CDR1 is MNHNY and CDR2 SVGAGI (reference sequence). The CDR3 is 13 residues long. Trimming shortened V by 3 bases and J by 10 bases, and 13 bases separated the two germline ends. The CDR3: CASSYSAGREQFF. The CDR3 DNA follows: TGTGCCAGCAGTTATTCGGCGGGGCGGGAGCAGTTCTTC.

The J gene is TRBJ2-3, the V gene TRBV7-9; D is possibly TRBD2 (6 bases). This CDR3 is 15 amino acids long. Per germline, CDR1 SEHNR and CDR2 FQNEAQ (reference sequence). V was clipped by 3 bases and J by 1 base, with 11 bases between them. The CDR3 protein is CASSLGGLGTDTQYF. CDR3 DNA sequence: TGTGCCAGCAGCTTGGGGGGATTAGGCACAGATACGCAGTATTTT.

The genes are TRBV12-5 and TRBJ1-6; D is unresolved. V dropped 3 bases and J dropped 0 bases, with 6 bases sitting between them. The germline CDR1 and CDR2 sequences are LGHNT and FRNRAP. There are 15 residues in the CDR3. The CDR3 reads CASGFGSSYNSPLHF. DNA for the CDR3: TGTGCTAGTGGTTTTGGTAGCTCCTATAATTCACCCCTCCACTTT.

The J gene is TRBJ2-7, the V gene TRBV27; 9 bases map to TRBD1. CDR1 and CDR2 from the germline V gene are MNHEY and SMNVEV (reference sequence). The CDR3 sequence is 13 residues long. V lost 8 bases to trimming and J lost 2 bases; unmatched junction nucleotides: 4. The CDR3 DNA reads as TGTGCCAGCGGAAGACAGGGGGCCTACGAGCAGTACTTC. The encoded protein is CASGRQGAYEQYF.

The chain links TRBV3-1 (or the pseudogene TRBV3-2) to TRBJ1-4; D possibly corresponds to TRBD1 (5 bases). The ends were cut back, 4 bases at V and 4 bases at J, with 16 bases in the middle. The germline V gene encodes CDR1 LGHDT and CDR2 YNNKEL (reference sequence). This CDR3 has 16 amino acids. The CDR3 nucleotides read TGTGCCAGCAGCCCCGGGGGGGGTGTAAGTAATGAAAAACTGTTTTTT. It encodes CASSPGGGVSNEKLFF.

The V and J genes are TRBV5-4 and TRBJ2-3; maybe TRBD2 (5 bases). Germline CDR1 SGHNT, CDR2 YYREEE (reference sequence). V was cut by 0 bases and J by 5 bases, with 16 bases left in between. The CDR3 has 16 residues. The CDR3 DNA reads TGTGCCAGCAGCTTGGCCGGTACTAGTTGGGGAGATACGCAGTATTTT. Its protein product is CASSLAGTSWGDTQYF.

CDR3 amino acids: CASSSNRVPQETQYF. The CDR3, as DNA: TGTGCCAGCAGTTCGAACCGGGTCCCACAAGAGACCCAGTACTTC. The chain has TRBV27 and TRBJ2-5; D is uncertain. Trimming removed 4 bases at V and 2 bases at J, with 14 bases between. CDR1 is MNHEY, CDR2 SMNVEV, per germline (reference sequence). The CDR3 has 15 amino acids.